This section outlines one T cell receptor beta chain sequence together with its context. Its specificity is unknown. The data were obtained in a study of PD-L1 blockade in urothelial cancer. Method: immunoSEQ multiplex PCR; TCRdb's copy keeps in-frame clones and lacks some. The sample holds some 30,000 clones, about 87% seen once. The CDR3 covers 14 residues. CDR1 is LGHNT and CDR2 is FRNRAP in the germline V gene. V lost 6 bases to trimming and J lost 4 bases, with 13 bases between them. General study points: Below-median pretreatment blood TCR clonality was associated with improved progression-free and overall survival.

The chain links TRBV12-5 to TRBJ1-3; possible D gene TRBD1, 5 bases. This material consisted of PBMCs, taken around atezolizumab (anti-PD-L1) treatment. This clonotype was obtained from a man aged 45-60 years with urothelial cancer. The CDR3 reads CASGRDYSGNTIYF. The CDR3 DNA is TGTGCTAGTGGACGGGACTATTCAGGAAACACCATATATTTT.